The clone carrying this TCR beta chain was recorded many times. This table comes from immunoSEQ multiplex PCR, and its TCRdb copy is limited to in-frame clones, with some not included. There are fewer than 800,000 clones in the sample; about 90% occur only once, and about 1.5% lies in the top ten. Noted treatment: some 20 received Ad26.COV2.S at low or high dose, single or two shots; about five received placebo; per-sample allocation not given. All samples were drawn on day 63, counting from the first vaccine or placebo injection. Spike of the Wuhan-strain SARS-CoV-2 was expressed by an Ad26 vector, which formed the vaccine. There are 18 residues in the CDR3. Germline CDR1 SGHTA, CDR2 FQGNSA. The V and J ends lost 5 bases and 6 bases, in that order; junction bases with no gene match: 11. These data originate in a study of Ad26.COV2.S vaccination and SARS-CoV-2 variants.

The material was peripheral blood, obtained in a trial of Ad26.COV2.S vaccine versus placebo. The receptor comes from a person between 18 and 59 years old who received the Ad26.COV2.S COVID-19 vaccine or a placebo. The rearrangement joins TRBV7-2 to TRBJ2-2; 14 nucleotides match TRBD2. The CDR3 loop is CASSPRGTSGSSPGELFF. In nucleotides, the CDR3 is TGTGCCAGCAGCCCCCGCGGGACTAGCGGGAGTTCGCCCGGGGAGCTGTTTTTT.